These 9 T cell receptor beta chains share one sample of origin, sequenced in a study of shared clonotypes between healthy human individuals. This table comes from immunoSEQ multiplex PCR, and its TCRdb copy is limited to in-frame clones, with some not included. The sample lists 2 million to 2.5 million clones, approximately 94% occurring once. CD45RO-negative, CCR7-positively selected cells formed the naive CD8 fraction, excluding terminally differentiated effector memory CD45RA+ cells. Sequencing was performed on naive CD8+ T cells sorted from blood. The receptors derive from a man younger than 35 in good health.

The sample holds many counts of this clone. Other DNA sequences in this specimen translate into the identical CDR3. This chain links TRBV13 with TRBJ2-5; D unclear. Germline V gives CDR1 PRHDT, CDR2 FYEKMQ (reference sequence). The CDR3 has 12 amino acids. V lost 4 bases and J 5 bases, leaving 8 bases between the germline ends. The CDR3 here is CASSSYGETQYF. In DNA form, the CDR3 reads TGTGCCAGCAGCTCTTATGGGGAGACCCAGTACTTC.

This clone was observed once. The sample carries other DNA sequences with the same CDR3. The V gene is TRBV9, the J gene TRBJ2-1; D is possibly TRBD2 (5 bases). Trimming shortened V by 0 bases and J by 8 bases, and 6 bases separated the two germline ends. The CDR3 is 12 residues long. Germline CDR1 SGDLS, CDR2 YYNGEE. This chain's CDR3 is CASSVGGYEQFF. The CDR3 DNA follows: TGTGCCAGCAGCGTAGGAGGGTATGAGCAGTTCTTC.

V is TRBV25-1 and J is TRBJ2-5; perhaps TRBD1 as D (7 bases). Trimming cost V 1 base and J 7 bases, with 19 bases left between them. This CDR3 contains 16 residues. Germline V lookup: CDR1 MGHDK, CDR2 SYGVNS. CDR3 nucleotide sequence: TGTGCCAGCAGTGAATGGAGGGGGCGAAATAGGTGGACCCAGTACTTC. Amino acid sequence: CASSEWRGRNRWTQYF.

The chain combines TRBV10-1 with TRBJ2-5; the match to TRBD2 covers 15 bases. J lost 1 base, V lost 6 bases, and 9 bases had no gene match. CDR1 and CDR2 from the germline V gene are WNHNN and SYGVQD (reference sequence). The CDR3 totals 18 residues. The DNA for the CDR3 is TGCGCCAGCAGCCAAGGGACTAGCGGGGGGTATTTCCAAGAGACCCAGTACTTC. Translating gives CASSQGTSGGYFQETQYF.

As DNA, the CDR3 is TGTGCCAGCAGTTTACTATTGCGCGATACGCAGTATTTT. This translates into CASSLLLRDTQYF. The chain recombines TRBV27 with TRBJ2-3; unclear D gene. V shed 2 bases and J shed 6 bases, with 9 bases lying between them. Germline V gene sequence: CDR1 MNHEY, CDR2 SMNVEV (reference sequence). The CDR3 covers 13 residues.

This clone occurred once. The chain is built from TRBV4-1 and TRBJ2-1; unclear D gene. This CDR3 is built from 15 residues. Germline assignment: CDR1 MGHRA and CDR2 YSYEKL. Trimming cost V 0 bases and J 1 base, with 7 bases left between them. CDR3 coding DNA: TGCGCCAGCAGCCAAGACCAGGAGTCCTACAATGAGCAGTTCTTC. This encodes CASSQDQESYNEQFF.

About this clone itself: The same CDR3 arises from other DNA sequences in this sample as well. The CDR3: CASSPGSNQPQHF. For the CDR3, the DNA is TGTGCCAGCAGCCCGGGAAGTAATCAGCCCCAGCATTTT. The chain joins TRBV6-5 to TRBJ1-5; no reliable D call. This CDR3 comprises 13 residues. Germline lookup yields CDR1 MNHEY and CDR2 SVGAGI. With 6 bases removed from V and 4 bases from J, the gap between germline ends came to 10 bases.

The chain links TRBV29-1 to TRBJ2-1; 10 positions match TRBD1. Germline V gene data show CDR1 as SQVTM and CDR2 as ANQGSEA. This CDR3 is built from 15 residues. V gave up 0 bases and J gave up 2 bases; unmatched junction bases: 1. The CDR3 loop is CSVEEGTGAYNEQFF. The CDR3 DNA sequence: TGCAGCGTTGAAGAGGGGACAGGGGCCTACAATGAGCAGTTCTTC.

The CDR3 loop is CATSREANRDQPQHF. The CDR3 nucleotides read TGTGCCACCAGCAGAGAGGCCAATAGGGATCAGCCCCAGCATTTT. This chain uses TRBV15 with TRBJ1-5; unclear D gene. In germline, CDR1 is LNHNV, CDR2 YYDKDF (reference sequence). Trimming removed 0 bases at V and 5 bases at J, with 11 bases between. The CDR3 is 15 residues long.